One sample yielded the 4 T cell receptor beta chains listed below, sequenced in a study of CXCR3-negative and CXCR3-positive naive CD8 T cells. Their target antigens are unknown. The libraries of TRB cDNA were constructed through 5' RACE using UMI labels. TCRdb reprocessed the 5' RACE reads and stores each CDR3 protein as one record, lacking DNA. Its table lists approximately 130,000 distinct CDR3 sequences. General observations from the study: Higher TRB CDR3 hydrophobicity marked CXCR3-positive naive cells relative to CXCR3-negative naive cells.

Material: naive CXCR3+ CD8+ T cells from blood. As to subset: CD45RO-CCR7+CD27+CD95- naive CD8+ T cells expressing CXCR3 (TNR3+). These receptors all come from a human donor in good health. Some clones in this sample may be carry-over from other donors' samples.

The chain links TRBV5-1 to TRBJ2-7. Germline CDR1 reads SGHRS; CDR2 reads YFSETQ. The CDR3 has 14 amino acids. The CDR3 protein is CASSPVRNPYEQYF.

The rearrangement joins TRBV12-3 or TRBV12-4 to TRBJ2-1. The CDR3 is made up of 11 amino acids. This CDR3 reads CASKAGKEQFF.

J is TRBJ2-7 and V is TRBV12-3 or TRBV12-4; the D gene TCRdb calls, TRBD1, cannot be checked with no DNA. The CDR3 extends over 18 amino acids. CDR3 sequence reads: CASSLGFGTGRGFYEQYF.

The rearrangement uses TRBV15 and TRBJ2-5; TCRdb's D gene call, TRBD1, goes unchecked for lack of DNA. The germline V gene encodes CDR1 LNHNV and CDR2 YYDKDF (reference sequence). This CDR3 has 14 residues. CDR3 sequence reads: CATSRWDSQETQYF.